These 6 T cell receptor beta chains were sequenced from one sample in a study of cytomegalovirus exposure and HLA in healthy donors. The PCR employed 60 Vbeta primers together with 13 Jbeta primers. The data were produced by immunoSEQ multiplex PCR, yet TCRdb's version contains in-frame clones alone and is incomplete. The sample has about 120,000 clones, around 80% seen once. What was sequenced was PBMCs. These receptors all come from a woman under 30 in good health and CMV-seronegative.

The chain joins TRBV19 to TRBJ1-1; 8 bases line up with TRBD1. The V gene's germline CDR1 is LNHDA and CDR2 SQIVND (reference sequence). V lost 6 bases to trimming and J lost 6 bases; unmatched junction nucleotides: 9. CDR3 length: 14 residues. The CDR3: CASRFRGLGAEAFF. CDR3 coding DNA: TGTGCCAGTAGATTCAGGGGGCTCGGGGCTGAAGCTTTCTTT.

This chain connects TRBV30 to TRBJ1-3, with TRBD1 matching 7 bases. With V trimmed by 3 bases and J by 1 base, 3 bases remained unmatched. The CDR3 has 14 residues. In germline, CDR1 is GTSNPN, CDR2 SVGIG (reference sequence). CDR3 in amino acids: CAWRKTGSGNTIYF. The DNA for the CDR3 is TGTGCCTGGAGGAAGACAGGGTCTGGAAACACCATATATTTT.

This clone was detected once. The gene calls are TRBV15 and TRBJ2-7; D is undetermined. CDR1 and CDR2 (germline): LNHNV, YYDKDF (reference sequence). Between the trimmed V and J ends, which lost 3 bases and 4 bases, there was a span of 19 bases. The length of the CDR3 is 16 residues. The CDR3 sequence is CATSSEVVGSSYEQYF. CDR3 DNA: TGTGCCACCAGCAGCGAGGTTGTGGGTAGCAGTTACGAGCAGTACTTC.

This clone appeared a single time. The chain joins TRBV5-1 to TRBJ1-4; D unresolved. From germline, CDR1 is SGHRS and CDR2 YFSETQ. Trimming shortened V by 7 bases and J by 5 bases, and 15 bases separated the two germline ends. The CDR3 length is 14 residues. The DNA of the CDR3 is TGCGCCAGCCGTGAGCGTCCGGAGAATGAAAAACTGTTTTTT. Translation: CASRERPENEKLFF.

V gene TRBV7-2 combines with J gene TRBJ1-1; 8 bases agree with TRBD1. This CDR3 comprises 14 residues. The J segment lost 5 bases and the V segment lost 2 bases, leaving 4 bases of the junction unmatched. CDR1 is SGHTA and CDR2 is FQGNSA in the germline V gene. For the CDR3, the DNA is TGTGCCAGCAGCTTAAAACAGGGGGGAACTGAAGCTTTCTTT. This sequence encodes CASSLKQGGTEAFF. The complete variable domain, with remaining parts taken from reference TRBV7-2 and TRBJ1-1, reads GAGVSQSPSNKVTEKGKDVELRCDPISGHTALYWYRQSLGQGLEFLIYFQGNSAPDKSGLPSDRFSAERTGGSVSTLTIQRTQQEDSAVYLCASSLKQGGTEAFFGQGTRLTVV.

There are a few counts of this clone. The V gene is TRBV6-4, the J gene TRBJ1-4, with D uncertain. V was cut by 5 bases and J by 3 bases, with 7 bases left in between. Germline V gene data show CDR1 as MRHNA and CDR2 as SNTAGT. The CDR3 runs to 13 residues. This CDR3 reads CASSRSANEKLFF. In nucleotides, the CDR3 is TGTGCCAGCAGTCGTTCGGCTAATGAAAAACTGTTTTTT.